This entry features one T cell receptor beta chain sequence. The data were obtained in a study of T cell responses to AZD1222 COVID-19 vaccine. Trimming took 5 bases from V and 6 from J, leaving 6 bases between them. The CDR3 is made up of 11 amino acids. Using immunoSEQ multiplex PCR, the repertoire was profiled, and TCRdb retains in-frame clones only, with some absent. The sample holds roughly 120,000 clones; roughly 88% are singletons and the top ten take roughly 13%. This TCR derives from an adult in good health. Sample: peripheral blood, taken on day 0 of MenACWY control vaccination. The chain carries TRBV12-3 or TRBV12-4 and TRBJ2-3; D gene uncertain. CDR3 DNA: TGTGCCAGCAGTCTGGTCGATACGCAGTATTTT. It specifies CASSLVDTQYF.